This TCR beta chain was recovered during a study of technical replicates of blood from several donors. This CDR3 has 15 amino acids. Germline V gene sequence: CDR1 MDHEN, CDR2 SYDVKM. Trimming cost V 3 bases and J 4 bases, with 10 bases left between them. TCRdb keeps only in-frame clones here, not all; method: immunoSEQ multiplex PCR. This table holds 45,000 to 55,000 clones, about 95% found once. The sequence was collected from a human donor in good health. The sequenced sample consisted of T cells isolated from PBMCs. This chain links TRBV28 with TRBJ2-6, with a tentative D call TRBD2 (5 bases). The CDR3 loop is CASSFPGYGANVLTF. In DNA form, the CDR3 reads TGTGCCAGCAGTTTCCCGGGGTACGGGGCCAACGTCCTGACTTTC. The variable domain in full, completed from reference TRBV28 and TRBJ2-6, reads DVKVTQSSRYLVKRTGEKVFLECVQDMDHENMFWYRQDPGLGLRLIYFSYDVKMKEKGDIPEGYSVSREKKERFSLILESASTNQTSMYLCASSFPGYGANVLTFGAGSRLTVL.